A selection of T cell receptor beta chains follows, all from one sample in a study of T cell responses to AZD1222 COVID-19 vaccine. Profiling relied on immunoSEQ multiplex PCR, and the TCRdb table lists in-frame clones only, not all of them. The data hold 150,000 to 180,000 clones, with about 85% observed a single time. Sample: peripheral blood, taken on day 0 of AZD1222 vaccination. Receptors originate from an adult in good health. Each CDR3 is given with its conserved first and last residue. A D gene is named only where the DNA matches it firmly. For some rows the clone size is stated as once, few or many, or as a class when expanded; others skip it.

cdr3_aa: CASTPVAGSNQPQHF
cdr3_nt: TGTGCCAGCACTCCCGTTGCAGGGAGCAATCAGCCCCAGCATTTT
d_call: -
v_call: TRBV6-5
j_call: TRBJ1-5
clone_size: once

cdr3_aa: CASSVGPYQETQYF
cdr3_nt: TGTGCCAGCAGCGTGGGACCATACCAAGAGACCCAGTACTTC
d_call: -
v_call: TRBV9
j_call: TRBJ2-5
clone_size: -

cdr3_aa: CASSGGFEYNSPLHF
cdr3_nt: TGTGCCAGTAGTGGGGGGTTCGAATATAATTCACCCCTCCACTTT
d_call: -
v_call: TRBV19
j_call: TRBJ1-6
clone_size: -

cdr3_aa: CASQQRLNTEAFF
cdr3_nt: TGTGCCAGCCAGCAACGTTTGAACACTGAAGCTTTCTTT
d_call: -
v_call: TRBV19
j_call: TRBJ1-1
clone_size: -

cdr3_aa: CASTTGPRSSYEQYF
cdr3_nt: TGTGCCAGCACCACGGGACCGAGGAGCTCCTACGAGCAGTACTTC
d_call: -
v_call: TRBV28
j_call: TRBJ2-7
clone_size: -

cdr3_aa: CAIGNSQANYGYTF
cdr3_nt: TGTGCCATAGGGAACAGTCAAGCTAACTATGGCTACACCTTC
d_call: -
v_call: TRBV10-3
j_call: TRBJ1-2
clone_size: -

cdr3_aa: CASSPDQNYGYTF
cdr3_nt: TGTGCCAGCAGTCCTGACCAAAACTATGGCTACACCTTC
d_call: -
v_call: TRBV12-3/TRBV12-4
j_call: TRBJ1-2
clone_size: -

cdr3_aa: CASSGTGFEQYF
cdr3_nt: TGTGCCAGCAGCGGCACAGGGTTCGAGCAGTACTTC
d_call: -
v_call: TRBV7-9
j_call: TRBJ2-7
clone_size: once

cdr3_aa: CASSLGGGGHSGNTIYF
cdr3_nt: TGTGCCAGCAGCCTCGGCGGGGGCGGGCACTCTGGAAACACCATATATTTT
d_call: -
v_call: TRBV5-4
j_call: TRBJ1-3
clone_size: -

cdr3_aa: CASRTDREVNEKLFF
cdr3_nt: TGTGCCAGCAGAACGGACAGGGAGGTTAATGAAAAACTGTTTTTT
d_call: TRBD1
v_call: TRBV7-9
j_call: TRBJ1-4
clone_size: few

cdr3_aa: CASSLQGPEQYF
cdr3_nt: TGTGCCAGCAGCCTACAGGGGCCCGAGCAGTACTTC
d_call: TRBD1
v_call: TRBV7-8
j_call: TRBJ2-7
clone_size: -

cdr3_aa: CASSLGSGNTIYF
cdr3_nt: TGTGCCAGCAGTTTGGGCTCTGGAAACACCATATATTTT
d_call: -
v_call: TRBV12-3/TRBV12-4
j_call: TRBJ1-3
clone_size: few

cdr3_aa: CASSFNVGEETQYF
cdr3_nt: TGTGCCAGCAGCTTTAATGTAGGGGAAGAGACCCAGTACTTC
d_call: -
v_call: TRBV7-9
j_call: TRBJ2-5
clone_size: -

cdr3_aa: CASSQPPPATNEKLFF
cdr3_nt: TGTGCCAGCAGCCAGCCCCCGCCCGCAACTAATGAAAAACTGTTTTTT
d_call: -
v_call: TRBV3-1/TRBV3-2
j_call: TRBJ1-4
clone_size: -

cdr3_aa: CASSVKQGDTEAFF
cdr3_nt: TGTGCCAGCAGCGTGAAACAGGGGGACACTGAAGCTTTCTTT
d_call: TRBD1
v_call: TRBV9
j_call: TRBJ1-1
clone_size: -

cdr3_aa: CASSHLWADSNQPQHF
cdr3_nt: TGCGCCAGCAGCCACCTGTGGGCCGATAGCAATCAGCCCCAGCATTTT
d_call: -
v_call: TRBV4-3
j_call: TRBJ1-5
clone_size: -

cdr3_aa: CASSLDRGDYGYTF
cdr3_nt: TGTGCCAGCAGCTTAGACAGGGGGGACTATGGCTACACCTTC
d_call: TRBD1
v_call: TRBV11-2
j_call: TRBJ1-2
clone_size: -

cdr3_aa: CASSYLGQGQADGYTF
cdr3_nt: TGTGCCAGCAGTTACCTTGGACAGGGCCAAGCAGATGGCTACACCTTC
d_call: TRBD1
v_call: TRBV6-5
j_call: TRBJ1-2
clone_size: -

cdr3_aa: CASSSTEQALYGYTF
cdr3_nt: TGTGCCAGCAGCTCGACAGAACAGGCTCTCTATGGCTACACCTTC
d_call: -
v_call: TRBV5-5
j_call: TRBJ1-2
clone_size: -

cdr3_aa: CASSLAAVSNSPLHF
cdr3_nt: TGTGCCAGCAGCTTGGCCGCGGTCTCTAATTCACCCCTCCACTTT
d_call: -
v_call: TRBV11-2
j_call: TRBJ1-6
clone_size: -

cdr3_aa: CASMDIASTDTQYF
cdr3_nt: TGTGCCAGTATGGATATCGCTAGCACAGATACGCAGTATTTT
d_call: -
v_call: TRBV19
j_call: TRBJ2-3
clone_size: -

cdr3_aa: CASSYSRAGNYEQYF
cdr3_nt: TGTGCCAGCAGTTACTCACGGGCAGGGAATTACGAGCAGTACTTC
d_call: -
v_call: TRBV6-5
j_call: TRBJ2-7
clone_size: -

cdr3_aa: CASSLRERSPLHF
cdr3_nt: TGTGCCAGCAGCCTAAGGGAGCGGTCACCCCTCCACTTT
d_call: -
v_call: TRBV7-9
j_call: TRBJ1-6
clone_size: -

cdr3_aa: CAVKGPQATYGYTF
cdr3_nt: TGTGCCGTCAAGGGTCCACAGGCCACCTATGGCTACACCTTC
d_call: -
v_call: TRBV19
j_call: TRBJ1-2
clone_size: -

cdr3_aa: CASSYLQGNSPLHF
cdr3_nt: TGTGCCAGCAGTTACTTACAGGGGAATTCACCCCTCCACTTT
d_call: TRBD1
v_call: TRBV6-5
j_call: TRBJ1-6
clone_size: -

cdr3_aa: CASSLASGRGNTIYF
cdr3_nt: TGTGCCAGCAGCTTAGCGTCGGGACGAGGAAACACCATATATTTT
d_call: -
v_call: TRBV7-9
j_call: TRBJ1-3
clone_size: -

cdr3_aa: CASSGSGSSYNEQFF
cdr3_nt: TGTGCCAGCAGCGGGTCCGGGAGCTCCTACAATGAGCAGTTCTTC
d_call: -
v_call: TRBV11-2
j_call: TRBJ2-1
clone_size: -

cdr3_aa: CASSPKTFSSYNEQFF
cdr3_nt: TGTGCCAGCAGCCCGAAAACTTTCAGCTCCTACAATGAGCAGTTCTTC
d_call: -
v_call: TRBV5-4
j_call: TRBJ2-1
clone_size: once

cdr3_aa: CASSYQRSGTEAFF
cdr3_nt: TGTGCCAGCAGTTACCAGAGGAGTGGCACTGAAGCTTTCTTT
d_call: -
v_call: TRBV6-5
j_call: TRBJ1-1
clone_size: -

cdr3_aa: CASSATGTYNEQFF
cdr3_nt: TGTGCCAGCAGCGCTACGGGAACATACAATGAGCAGTTCTTC
d_call: -
v_call: TRBV5-4
j_call: TRBJ2-1
clone_size: -

cdr3_aa: CSASGVPRILGDYGYTF
cdr3_nt: TGCAGTGCTAGTGGAGTCCCGCGAATTTTGGGGGACTATGGCTACACCTTC
d_call: -
v_call: TRBV20-1
j_call: TRBJ1-2
clone_size: once

cdr3_aa: CASSQEGINYNQPQHF
cdr3_nt: TGCGCCAGCAGCCAAGAAGGAATAAATTACAATCAGCCCCAGCATTTT
d_call: -
v_call: TRBV4-1
j_call: TRBJ1-5
clone_size: -

cdr3_aa: CASSPAINYGYTF
cdr3_nt: TGCGCCAGCAGCCCTGCGATTAACTATGGCTACACCTTC
d_call: -
v_call: TRBV5-1
j_call: TRBJ1-2
clone_size: -

cdr3_aa: CASSALLQGAGELFF
cdr3_nt: TGTGCCAGCAGTGCTCTTTTACAGGGGGCCGGGGAGCTGTTTTTT
d_call: TRBD1
v_call: TRBV25-1
j_call: TRBJ2-2
clone_size: -

cdr3_aa: CASSLVQSNTGELFF
cdr3_nt: TGTGCCAGCAGCCTCGTCCAGTCGAACACCGGGGAGCTGTTTTTT
d_call: -
v_call: TRBV7-6
j_call: TRBJ2-2
clone_size: -

cdr3_aa: CASSVERYSYEQYF
cdr3_nt: TGTGCCAGCAGCGTAGAAAGATACTCCTACGAGCAGTACTTC
d_call: -
v_call: TRBV9
j_call: TRBJ2-7
clone_size: -

cdr3_aa: CASSECVPHVSTEAFF
cdr3_nt: TGCGCCAGCAGTGAGTGTGTACCCCATGTGAGCACTGAAGCTTTCTTT
d_call: -
v_call: TRBV10-1
j_call: TRBJ1-1
clone_size: once

cdr3_aa: CSTLPSPGRAEAFF
cdr3_nt: TGCAGTACCCTCCCCAGCCCGGGGAGGGCTGAAGCTTTCTTT
d_call: -
v_call: TRBV29-1
j_call: TRBJ1-1
clone_size: -

cdr3_aa: CASSYSRPNTEAFF
cdr3_nt: TGTGCCAGCAGTTACTCACGGCCGAACACTGAAGCTTTCTTT
d_call: -
v_call: TRBV6-5
j_call: TRBJ1-1
clone_size: few

cdr3_aa: CASSVLPGEQYF
cdr3_nt: TGTGCCAGCAGCGTCCTACCTGGGGAGCAGTACTTC
d_call: -
v_call: TRBV9
j_call: TRBJ2-7
clone_size: once

cdr3_aa: CASSKQGVHEKLFF
cdr3_nt: TGTGCCAGCAGCAAACAGGGGGTTCATGAAAAACTGTTTTTT
d_call: TRBD1
v_call: TRBV27
j_call: TRBJ1-4
clone_size: -

cdr3_aa: CASSSHRDIGEQFF
cdr3_nt: TGTGCCAGCAGTTCTCACAGGGATATAGGTGAGCAGTTCTTC
d_call: -
v_call: TRBV6-5
j_call: TRBJ2-1
clone_size: once

cdr3_aa: CASTGTEWSYEQYF
cdr3_nt: TGTGCCAGCACCGGGACCGAGTGGTCTTACGAGCAGTACTTC
d_call: -
v_call: TRBV2
j_call: TRBJ2-7
clone_size: -

cdr3_aa: CASSQDKGTANEKLFF
cdr3_nt: TGCGCCAGCAGCCAAGATAAGGGGACAGCAAATGAAAAACTGTTTTTT
d_call: TRBD1
v_call: TRBV4-1
j_call: TRBJ1-4
clone_size: -

cdr3_aa: CASSWTVNTEAFF
cdr3_nt: TGTGCCAGCAGCTGGACAGTGAACACTGAAGCTTTCTTT
d_call: -
v_call: TRBV12-3/TRBV12-4
j_call: TRBJ1-1
clone_size: -

cdr3_aa: CASSPQTGDEAFF
cdr3_nt: TGTGCCAGCAGCCCCCAGACGGGGGACGAAGCTTTCTTT
d_call: -
v_call: TRBV14
j_call: TRBJ1-1
clone_size: -

cdr3_aa: CASSSGRLPGNTIYF
cdr3_nt: TGTGCCAGCAGTTCCGGTCGTCTACCCGGAAACACCATATATTTT
d_call: -
v_call: TRBV6-6
j_call: TRBJ1-3
clone_size: -

cdr3_aa: CASSQGQVYEQYF
cdr3_nt: TGTGCCAGCAGTCAGGGACAGGTCTACGAGCAGTACTTC
d_call: TRBD1
v_call: TRBV2
j_call: TRBJ2-7
clone_size: -

cdr3_aa: CASSGGNTNEKLFF
cdr3_nt: TGTGCCAGCTCAGGAGGGAATACTAATGAAAAACTGTTTTTT
d_call: -
v_call: TRBV18
j_call: TRBJ1-4
clone_size: once

cdr3_aa: CASSYLGSNSPLHF
cdr3_nt: TGTGCCAGCAGTTACCTGGGCAGTAATTCACCCCTCCACTTT
d_call: -
v_call: TRBV6-6
j_call: TRBJ1-6
clone_size: -

cdr3_aa: CATSGLAGYNEQFF
cdr3_nt: TGTGCCACTTCGGGACTAGCGGGGTACAATGAGCAGTTCTTC
d_call: TRBD2
v_call: TRBV19
j_call: TRBJ2-1
clone_size: -

cdr3_aa: CARVREALDRCEQYF
cdr3_nt: TGTGCCAGGGTGCGAGAAGCTCTGGACAGGTGCGAGCAGTACTTC
d_call: TRBD1
v_call: TRBV19
j_call: TRBJ2-7
clone_size: -

cdr3_aa: CASRYGTATEAFF
cdr3_nt: TGTGCCAGCAGATACGGGACAGCCACTGAAGCTTTCTTT
d_call: TRBD1
v_call: TRBV12-3/TRBV12-4
j_call: TRBJ1-1
clone_size: -

cdr3_aa: CSVERGGETQYF
cdr3_nt: TGCAGCGTTGAGAGGGGTGGGGAGACCCAGTACTTC
d_call: -
v_call: TRBV29-1
j_call: TRBJ2-5
clone_size: few

cdr3_aa: CASSPRQETQYF
cdr3_nt: TGCGCCAGCAGCCCTAGACAAGAGACCCAGTACTTC
d_call: -
v_call: TRBV5-1
j_call: TRBJ2-5
clone_size: -

cdr3_aa: CASSQGQGSWDEQYF
cdr3_nt: TGTGCCAGCAGCCAGGGACAGGGGTCTTGGGACGAGCAGTACTTC
d_call: TRBD1
v_call: TRBV5-4
j_call: TRBJ2-7
clone_size: -

cdr3_aa: CASSSGQPNQPQHF
cdr3_nt: TGTGCCAGCAGTTCTGGACAGCCGAATCAGCCCCAGCATTTT
d_call: -
v_call: TRBV6-2/TRBV6-3
j_call: TRBJ1-5
clone_size: -